These T cell receptor beta chains were read from a single sample in a study of cytomegalovirus exposure and HLA in healthy donors. The assay was immunoSEQ multiplex PCR, and TCRdb's table has in-frame clones only and misses some. The sample holds approximately 200,000 clones, 80% to 85% seen once. Material: PBMCs. The receptors come from a woman aged 30 to 39 in good health and CMV-seronegative. CDR3s include the opening cysteine and the closing phenylalanine or tryptophan. Fields, in order: J gene, V gene, clone size, D gene, CDR3 protein, CDR3 DNA. The D gene is left open where the match is weak. Part of the rows lack a size; the others show once, few, many or a class for expanded clones.

j_gene: TRBJ1-6
v_gene: TRBV10-3
abundance: .
d_gene: TRBD1
CDR3aa: CAPKDRYNSPLHF
CDR3nt: TGTGCCCCTAAGGACAGGTATAATTCACCCCTCCACTTT

j_gene: TRBJ1-4
v_gene: TRBV18
abundance: .
d_gene: .
CDR3aa: CASSQGVGEKLFF
CDR3nt: TGTGCCAGCTCACAGGGAGTAGGTGAAAAACTGTTTTTT

j_gene: TRBJ2-1
v_gene: TRBV2
abundance: once
d_gene: .
CDR3aa: CASSEGRGRSYNEQFF
CDR3nt: TGTGCCAGCAGTGAGGGGCGGGGTAGGTCCTACAATGAGCAGTTCTTC

j_gene: TRBJ2-5
v_gene: TRBV6-1
abundance: .
d_gene: TRBD2
CDR3aa: CASRHSTSGGETQYF
CDR3nt: TGTGCCAGCAGGCACTCGACTAGCGGGGGGGAGACCCAGTACTTC

j_gene: TRBJ2-6
v_gene: TRBV9
abundance: .
d_gene: .
CDR3aa: CASTQRGSSPSGANVLTF
CDR3nt: TGTGCCAGCACCCAAAGGGGCAGCTCCCCATCTGGGGCCAACGTCCTGACTTTC

j_gene: TRBJ1-1
v_gene: TRBV18
abundance: .
d_gene: .
CDR3aa: CASSPPWERGGSAFF
CDR3nt: TGTGCCAGCTCACCCCCCTGGGAGCGGGGGGGCAGTGCTTTCTTT

j_gene: TRBJ2-2
v_gene: TRBV4-2
abundance: .
d_gene: .
CDR3aa: CASSPHEDTGELFF
CDR3nt: TGTGCCAGCAGCCCCCATGAGGACACCGGGGAGCTGTTTTTT

j_gene: TRBJ1-5
v_gene: TRBV2
abundance: .
d_gene: .
CDR3aa: CASSGGRGQNQPQHF
CDR3nt: TGTGCCAGCAGTGGGGGTCGAGGACAAAATCAGCCCCAGCATTTT

j_gene: TRBJ2-7
v_gene: TRBV12-5
abundance: .
d_gene: .
CDR3aa: CASGFLEDEQYF
CDR3nt: TGTGCTAGTGGTTTCTTAGAGGACGAGCAGTACTTC

j_gene: TRBJ2-1
v_gene: TRBV4-1
abundance: .
d_gene: TRBD2
CDR3aa: CASSRPGTSGVRDEQFF
CDR3nt: TGCGCCAGCAGCCGTCCCGGGACTAGCGGAGTTCGGGATGAGCAGTTCTTC

j_gene: TRBJ2-4
v_gene: TRBV18
abundance: .
d_gene: TRBD1
CDR3aa: CASSPQLRTGENIQYF
CDR3nt: TGTGCCAGCTCACCCCAACTCCGGACAGGGGAAAACATTCAGTACTTC

j_gene: TRBJ2-1
v_gene: TRBV6-1
abundance: .
d_gene: TRBD2
CDR3aa: CASSAFSSGGWNEQFF
CDR3nt: TGTGCCAGCAGTGCCTTTTCTAGCGGGGGTTGGAATGAGCAGTTCTTC

j_gene: TRBJ1-3
v_gene: TRBV30
abundance: .
d_gene: TRBD1
CDR3aa: CAWSRQGATGNTIYF
CDR3nt: TGTGCCTGGAGTCGACAGGGGGCGACGGGAAACACCATATATTTT

j_gene: TRBJ2-1
v_gene: TRBV7-2
abundance: once
d_gene: TRBD2
CDR3aa: CASSLSGTSGGYEQFF
CDR3nt: TGTGCCAGCAGCCTCTCCGGGACTAGCGGGGGGTATGAGCAGTTCTTC

j_gene: TRBJ2-3
v_gene: TRBV7-2
abundance: .
d_gene: .
CDR3aa: CASSLYTDTQYF
CDR3nt: TGTGCCAGCAGCCTATACACAGATACGCAGTATTTT

j_gene: TRBJ1-3
v_gene: TRBV30
abundance: .
d_gene: TRBD1
CDR3aa: CACKRDSPGNTIYF
CDR3nt: TGTGCCTGCAAACGGGACAGCCCTGGAAACACCATATATTTT

j_gene: TRBJ2-5
v_gene: TRBV6-5
abundance: .
d_gene: .
CDR3aa: CASRRAGSETQYF
CDR3nt: TGTGCCAGCAGGCGGGCAGGCTCGGAGACCCAGTACTTC

j_gene: TRBJ1-4
v_gene: TRBV27
abundance: .
d_gene: .
CDR3aa: CASTPSDSYGKLFF
CDR3nt: TGTGCCAGCACCCCTTCCGACTCATATGGAAAACTGTTTTTT

j_gene: TRBJ2-3
v_gene: TRBV21-1
abundance: .
d_gene: .
CDR3aa: CASSSQGCADTQYF
CDR3nt: TGTGCCAGCAGCTCCCAGGGATGCGCAGATACGCAGTATTTT

j_gene: TRBJ2-1
v_gene: TRBV6-1
abundance: .
d_gene: TRBD2
CDR3aa: CASRGLAGGWNEQFF
CDR3nt: TGTGCCAGCAGGGGACTAGCGGGAGGGTGGAATGAGCAGTTCTTC

j_gene: TRBJ2-2
v_gene: TRBV7-7
abundance: .
d_gene: .
CDR3aa: CASSLGRREAGELFF
CDR3nt: TGTGCCAGCAGCTTAGGCCGCAGGGAAGCCGGGGAGCTGTTTTTT

j_gene: TRBJ1-5
v_gene: TRBV6-5
abundance: .
d_gene: TRBD1
CDR3aa: CASNDRGSNQPQHF
CDR3nt: TGTGCCAGCAACGACAGGGGCAGCAATCAGCCCCAGCATTTT

j_gene: TRBJ2-2
v_gene: TRBV28
abundance: .
d_gene: .
CDR3aa: CASSSPRDTGELFF
CDR3nt: TGTGCCAGCAGTTCCCCGCGGGACACCGGGGAGCTGTTTTTT

j_gene: TRBJ2-7
v_gene: TRBV5-1
abundance: .
d_gene: TRBD1
CDR3aa: CASSFSTGGSYEQYF
CDR3nt: TGCGCCAGCAGCTTTTCGACAGGGGGGTCCTACGAGCAGTACTTC

j_gene: TRBJ1-4
v_gene: TRBV2
abundance: .
d_gene: TRBD1
CDR3aa: CASTPGRGLGNEKLFF
CDR3nt: TGTGCCAGCACCCCTGGCAGGGGGCTAGGTAATGAAAAACTGTTTTTT

j_gene: TRBJ2-5
v_gene: TRBV5-4
abundance: .
d_gene: .
CDR3aa: CASSPQGGMETQYF
CDR3nt: TGTGCCAGCAGCCCCCAGGGGGGCATGGAGACCCAGTACTTC

j_gene: TRBJ1-2
v_gene: TRBV7-9
abundance: .
d_gene: TRBD1
CDR3aa: CASSFDMDRGLGMGYTF
CDR3nt: TGTGCCAGCAGCTTTGACATGGACAGGGGACTCGGGATGGGCTACACCTTC

j_gene: TRBJ1-2
v_gene: TRBV28
abundance: .
d_gene: .
CDR3aa: CASSLLGQLRGYTF
CDR3nt: TGTGCCAGCAGTTTATTAGGACAGCTGAGGGGCTACACCTTC

j_gene: TRBJ2-1
v_gene: TRBV11-1
abundance: .
d_gene: .
CDR3aa: CASSLGAASNEQFF
CDR3nt: TGTGCCAGCAGCCTTGGGGCAGCTAGCAATGAGCAGTTCTTC

j_gene: TRBJ2-5
v_gene: TRBV5-4
abundance: .
d_gene: .
CDR3aa: CASSSQGRETQYF
CDR3nt: TGTGCCAGCAGCTCCCAGGGTAGGGAGACCCAGTACTTC

j_gene: TRBJ2-6
v_gene: TRBV2
abundance: few
d_gene: .
CDR3aa: CATPVGEGTSGANVLTF
CDR3nt: TGTGCCACCCCTGTTGGTGAGGGCACCTCTGGGGCCAACGTCCTGACTTTC

j_gene: TRBJ1-4
v_gene: TRBV27
abundance: few
d_gene: TRBD1
CDR3aa: CASSSIQGLGEKLFF
CDR3nt: TGTGCCAGCAGCTCCATACAGGGGCTCGGTGAAAAACTGTTTTTT

j_gene: TRBJ2-3
v_gene: TRBV5-1
abundance: .
d_gene: TRBD2
CDR3aa: CASKGAGGGVPRSTDTQYF
CDR3nt: TGCGCCAGCAAGGGAGCGGGAGGAGGCGTCCCCCGGTCGACAGATACGCAGTATTTT

j_gene: TRBJ2-1
v_gene: TRBV14
abundance: .
d_gene: TRBD2
CDR3aa: CASSQTTSGSEQFF
CDR3nt: TGTGCCAGCAGCCAGACGACTAGCGGGAGTGAGCAGTTCTTC

j_gene: TRBJ2-7
v_gene: TRBV7-8
abundance: .
d_gene: .
CDR3aa: CASSLEERYEQYF
CDR3nt: TGTGCCAGCAGCTTGGAGGAGAGGTACGAGCAGTACTTC

j_gene: TRBJ1-2
v_gene: TRBV5-1
abundance: few
d_gene: TRBD1
CDR3aa: CASSLSGTGDYGYTF
CDR3nt: TGCGCCAGCAGCTTATCCGGGACAGGGGATTATGGCTACACCTTC

j_gene: TRBJ2-7
v_gene: TRBV6-5
abundance: .
d_gene: TRBD1
CDR3aa: CASSSVPGQYEQYF
CDR3nt: TGTGCCAGCAGTTCCGTCCCGGGACAGTACGAGCAGTACTTC

j_gene: TRBJ1-2
v_gene: TRBV6-5
abundance: .
d_gene: TRBD1
CDR3aa: CASSATGVHGYTF
CDR3nt: TGTGCCAGCAGTGCCACAGGGGTCCATGGCTACACCTTC

j_gene: TRBJ1-2
v_gene: TRBV28
abundance: once
d_gene: .
CDR3aa: CASSSPTGYYGYTF
CDR3nt: TGTGCCAGCAGTAGCCCGACAGGTTACTATGGCTACACCTTC

j_gene: TRBJ2-1
v_gene: TRBV5-1
abundance: .
d_gene: TRBD1
CDR3aa: CASQTGGGSYNEQFF
CDR3nt: TGCGCCAGCCAGACAGGGGGTGGCTCCTACAATGAGCAGTTCTTC

j_gene: TRBJ2-1
v_gene: TRBV2
abundance: .
d_gene: .
CDR3aa: CASHRESSYNEQFF
CDR3nt: TGTGCCAGCCACCGGGAGTCCTCCTACAATGAGCAGTTCTTC

j_gene: TRBJ2-7
v_gene: TRBV19
abundance: .
d_gene: TRBD2
CDR3aa: CASSFSGGAYEQYF
CDR3nt: TGTGCCAGTAGTTTCTCGGGGGGGGCCTACGAGCAGTACTTC